The 18 T cell receptor beta chains listed next were all sequenced from one sample in a study of blood T cell repertoires in COVID-19. Clones were read by immunoSEQ multiplex PCR, and TCRdb kept only the in-frame ones, dropping some. The sample has about 150,000 clones; about 85% are singletons. The sample was peripheral blood. These receptors were collected from a man in his sixties with COVID-19, enrolled during active disease.

V usage is TRBV6-5 and J usage is TRBJ1-6; 9 nucleotides match TRBD1. Germline CDR1 MNHEY, CDR2 SVGAGI. V lost 4 bases, J lost 7 bases, and 5 bases stayed unmatched. This CDR3 is built from 15 residues. CDR3 loop: CASSSGTGINSPLHF. CDR3 DNA: TGTGCCAGCAGTTCGGGGACAGGGATCAATTCACCCCTCCACTTT.

V usage is TRBV6-5 and J usage is TRBJ1-5; a possible D gene is TRBD1 (6 bases). Germline values: CDR1 MNHEY, CDR2 SVGAGI. V was pared by 5 bases and J by 2 bases, with 10 bases between. This CDR3 comprises 14 residues. CDR3 coding DNA: TGTGCCAGCAGTCCAGGGGATCGCAATCAGCCCCAGCATTTT. It is translated as CASSPGDRNQPQHF.

This chain joins TRBV5-5 and TRBJ1-1; no reliable D call. Trimming took 2 bases from V and 7 from J, leaving 9 bases between them. The germline CDR1 and CDR2 sequences are SGHKS and YYEKEE (reference sequence). The length of the CDR3 is 12 residues. CDR3 protein: CASSFLGNEAFF. The CDR3 DNA follows: TGTGCCAGCAGCTTTCTAGGAAATGAAGCTTTCTTT.

This clone came up once. The rearrangement joins TRBV4-2 to TRBJ2-1; D perhaps matches TRBD2 (7 bases). CDR3 length equals 16 residues. Germline V gene sequence: CDR1 LGHNA, CDR2 YNFKEQ. Trimming left V 0 bases short and J 3 bases short, with 12 bases between. Written as DNA, the CDR3 is TGTGCCAGCAGCCAAGAGGGGGCGGGAGACTACAATGAGCAGTTCTTC. This sequence encodes CASSQEGAGDYNEQFF.

The chain is built from TRBV11-2 and TRBJ1-1, with no clear D. Trimming removed 0 bases from V and 11 bases from J, with 19 bases in between. The CDR3 consists of 15 residues. Germline loops: CDR1 SGHAT, CDR2 FQNNGV. For the CDR3, the DNA is TGTGCCAGCAGCTTAGATCTCCCCCCCTTAATTTCGGCTTTCTTT. Translated: CASSLDLPPLISAFF.

The chain has TRBV4-3 and TRBJ1-2, with D maybe TRBD1 (6 bases). This CDR3 region has 16 residues. Germline loops: CDR1 LGHNA, CDR2 YSLEER. V was shortened by 2 bases and J by 5 bases, with 18 bases between the two germline ends. For the CDR3, the DNA is TGCGCCAGCAGCCAACCCCGTGGGGGGGCTGGGTATGGCTACACCTTC. Residues: CASSQPRGGAGYGYTF.

The genes are TRBV19 and TRBJ1-1, with D hard to call. Per germline, CDR1 LNHDA and CDR2 SQIVND (reference sequence). The CDR3 spans 15 residues. V was clipped by 0 bases and J by 5 bases, with 13 bases between them. CDR3 sequence reads: CASSIESLPKTEAFF. The CDR3 DNA follows: TGTGCCAGTAGTATAGAGAGCCTCCCGAAGACTGAAGCTTTCTTT.

V gene TRBV6-2 or TRBV6-3 combines with J gene TRBJ1-2; the D gene is possibly TRBD1 (5 bases). Per the germline V gene, CDR1 is MNHEY and CDR2 is SVGEGT. Trimming pared 4 bases from V and 2 bases from J, leaving 11 bases between. This CDR3 contains 14 residues. This CDR3 reads CASSLLQGNYGYTF. CDR3 DNA: TGTGCCAGCAGTTTACTCCAGGGAAACTATGGCTACACCTTC.

CDR3 DNA sequence: TGTGCCAGCAGAATCCGGGACAGTGCTTTCTTT. Translated: CASRIRDSAFF. J is TRBJ1-1 and V is TRBV11-3, with 7 bases identical to TRBD1. The CDR3 is made up of 11 amino acids. J gave up 11 bases and V 6 bases, and 6 bases lay outside the gene matches. Germline CDR1 reads SGHNT; CDR2 reads YENEEA.

This clone was counted a few times. The chain joins TRBV7-3 to TRBJ2-7, with a tentative D call TRBD1 (6 bases). The CDR3 covers 13 residues. V shed 5 bases and J shed 5 bases, with 13 bases lying between them. Germline V gene data show CDR1 as SGHTA and CDR2 as FQGTGA. Here the CDR3 DNA reads TGTGCCAGCAGCGTGGACAGTGGCGACGAGCAGTACTTC. It encodes CASSVDSGDEQYF.

The chain has TRBV7-3 and TRBJ2-5; 7 positions agree with TRBD1. Per germline, CDR1 SGHTA and CDR2 FQGTGA. The CDR3 runs to 16 residues. V lost 2 bases to trimming and J lost 5 bases; unmatched junction nucleotides: 11. CDR3 DNA: TGTGCCAGCAGCTTAGCAACCGGGACAGCGAAGGAGACCCAGTACTTC. Residues: CASSLATGTAKETQYF.

This clone has just one count. The J gene is TRBJ2-3, the V gene TRBV30, with D possibly being TRBD2 (6 bases). This CDR3 is built from 16 residues. Trimming removed 1 base from V and 0 bases from J, with 14 bases in between. CDR1 and CDR2 (germline): GTSNPN, SVGIG (reference sequence). DNA of the CDR3: TGTGCCTGGAGTGAAACATTGGGACTCAGCACAGATACGCAGTATTTT. The encoded protein is CAWSETLGLSTDTQYF.

V usage is TRBV11-2 and J usage is TRBJ1-4; D perhaps matches TRBD1 (5 bases). The germline gives CDR1 SGHAT, CDR2 FQNNGV. Trimming cost V 1 base and J 0 bases, with 12 bases left between them. This CDR3 spans 17 amino acids. The CDR3 bases are TGTGCCAGCAGCTTAGCTTCCGGGGGAGCAACTAATGAAAAACTGTTTTTT. It codes for CASSLASGGATNEKLFF.

This clone was found once. V gene TRBV18 combines with J gene TRBJ1-5, with TRBD1 identical over 8 bases. Germline trimming cut 0 bases from V and 6 bases from J; bases unmatched to any gene: 7. Germline lookup yields CDR1 KGHSH and CDR2 LQKENI. This CDR3 comprises 16 residues. The CDR3 loop is CASSPPSRGLGQPQHF. As DNA, the CDR3 is TGTGCCAGCTCACCACCGAGCAGGGGGCTTGGTCAGCCCCAGCATTTT.

The V and J genes are TRBV5-1 and TRBJ1-2; 9 positions agree with TRBD1. Germline lookup yields CDR1 SGHRS and CDR2 YFSETQ. Trimming at V came to 3 bases and at J to 6 bases, leaving 6 bases not matched to a gene. This CDR3 comprises 14 residues. CDR3 residues: CASSWGDRADGYTF. Here the CDR3 DNA reads TGCGCCAGCAGCTGGGGGGACAGGGCGGATGGCTACACCTTC.

The chain has TRBV19 and TRBJ2-1; maybe TRBD2 (6 bases). V was cut by 7 bases and J by 3 bases, with 13 bases left in between. The CDR3 consists of 14 residues. Germline V lookup: CDR1 LNHDA, CDR2 SQIVND (reference sequence). In DNA, the CDR3 is TGTGCCAGTAACCTCGGGACTGACTACAATGAGCAGTTCTTC. It translates to CASNLGTDYNEQFF.

The V gene is TRBV25-1, the J gene TRBJ1-5; D might be TRBD1 (5 bases). The CDR3 contains 15 residues. Germline lookup yields CDR1 MGHDK and CDR2 SYGVNS. Trimming removed 5 bases at V and 6 bases at J, with 17 bases between. This chain's CDR3 is CASSPPGGIGQPQHF. CDR3 bases: TGTGCCAGCAGTCCACCCGGGGGGATCGGTCAGCCCCAGCATTTT.

The chain combines TRBV2 with TRBJ2-5, with 7 bases fitting TRBD1. Germline trimming cut 8 bases from V and 4 bases from J; bases unmatched to any gene: 7. This CDR3 contains 13 residues. The V gene's germline CDR1 is SNHLY and CDR2 FYNNEI. The CDR3 bases are TGTGCCAGCCAGACAGGGTATCGAGAGACCCAGTACTTC. This encodes CASQTGYRETQYF.